Given below is one T cell receptor beta chain in context. Patients of the Seattle cohort, enrolled during active infection, were followed longitudinally. The V gene's germline CDR1 is SGHTA and CDR2 FQGNSA. The V gene lost 5 bases and the J gene lost 5 bases, with 13 bases spanning the gap. This CDR3 comprises 13 residues. Clones were read by immunoSEQ multiplex PCR, and TCRdb kept only the in-frame ones, dropping some. The sample consists of approximately 280,000 clones, 70% to 85% of them appearing once. The data originate from a study of blood T cell repertoires in COVID-19. Study as a whole: PBMCs, B-cell-depleted T cells, or T cells provided the cDNA or gDNA that made up the material.

The sequence came from a human donor with COVID-19, enrolled during active disease. The donor label of this sample is uncertain. The chain employs TRBV7-2 and TRBJ2-7, with D unclear. Sequenced material: peripheral blood. The CDR3 loop reads CASSRPLRDEQYF. The CDR3 DNA reads as TGTGCCAGCAGCCGACCCTTACGGGACGAGCAGTACTTC.